Here is one T cell receptor (beta chain) with its context. The antigen remains unidentified. At one of its ends the junction is not consistent with the germline gene, which may arise from a read error. CDR1 is SGDLS and CDR2 is YYNGEE in the germline V gene. CDR3 size: 12 residues. The data derive from a study of CD8+CD57+ T cells in acquired aplastic anemia. Study-wide background: DNA per sorted CD4+ or CD8+ sample ranged roughly 0.18 to 30 ug, averaging around 3.1 ug. Study-wide findings and caveats: Between patients and controls, around 30 CD8+ CDR3 sequences were found in common.

Researchers used genomic DNA as the template to profile TCR beta VDJ and CDR3. TCRdb redid the calling of the reads with MiXCR, one entry per CDR3 protein. Of about 62,000 distinct CDR3 sequences in the sample, less than 65% were seen once. Input material: sorted CD4+, CD8+, or CD8+CD57+ T cells (not recorded which) from PBMCs. This sequence was found in a human donor in good health, serving as a control. V is TRBV9 and J is TRBJ1-1, with a possible D match to TRBD1 (5 bases). CDR3 coding DNA: TGTGCCAGCAGCTTAGCCCAGGGACCTGCCATCTTT. The encoded protein is CASSLAQGPAIF.